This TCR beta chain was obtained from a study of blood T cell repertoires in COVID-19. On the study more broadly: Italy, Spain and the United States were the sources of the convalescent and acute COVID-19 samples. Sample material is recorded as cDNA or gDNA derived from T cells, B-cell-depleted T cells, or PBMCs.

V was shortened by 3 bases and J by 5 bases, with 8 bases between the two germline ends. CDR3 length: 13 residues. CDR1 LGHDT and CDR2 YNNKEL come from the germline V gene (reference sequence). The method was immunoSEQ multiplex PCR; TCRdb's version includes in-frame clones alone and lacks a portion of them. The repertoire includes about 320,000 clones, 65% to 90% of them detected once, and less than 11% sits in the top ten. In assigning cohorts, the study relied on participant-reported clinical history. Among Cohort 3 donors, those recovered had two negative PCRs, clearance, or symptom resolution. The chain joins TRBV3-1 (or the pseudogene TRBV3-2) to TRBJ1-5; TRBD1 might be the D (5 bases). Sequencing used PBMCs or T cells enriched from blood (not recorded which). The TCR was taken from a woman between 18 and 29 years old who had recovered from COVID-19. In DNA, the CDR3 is TGTGCCAGCAGCCAGCTAGGGGATCAGCCCCAGCATTTT. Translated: CASSQLGDQPQHF.